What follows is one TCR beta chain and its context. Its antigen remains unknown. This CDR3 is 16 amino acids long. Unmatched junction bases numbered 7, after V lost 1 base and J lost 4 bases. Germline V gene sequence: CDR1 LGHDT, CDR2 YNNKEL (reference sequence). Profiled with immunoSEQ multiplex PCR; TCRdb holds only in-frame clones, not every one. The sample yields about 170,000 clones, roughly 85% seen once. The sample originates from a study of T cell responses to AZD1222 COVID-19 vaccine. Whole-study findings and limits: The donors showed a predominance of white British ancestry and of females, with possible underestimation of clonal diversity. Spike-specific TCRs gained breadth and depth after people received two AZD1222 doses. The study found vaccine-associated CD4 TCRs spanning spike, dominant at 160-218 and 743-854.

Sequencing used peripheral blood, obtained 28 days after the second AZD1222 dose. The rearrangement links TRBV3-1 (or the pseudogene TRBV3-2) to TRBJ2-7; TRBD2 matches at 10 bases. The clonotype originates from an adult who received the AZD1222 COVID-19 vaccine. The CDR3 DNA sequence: TGTGCCAGCAGCCAAGGCGGAGCGGGGGGGCTGTACGAGCAGTACTTC. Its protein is CASSQGGAGGLYEQYF.